Sequencing of this T cell receptor (beta chain) was carried out in a study of cytomegalovirus exposure and HLA in healthy donors. The PCR ran on 60 Vbeta and 13 Jbeta primers. Sequencing was performed with immunoSEQ multiplex PCR; in TCRdb, only in-frame clones are kept and a portion is missing. The sample includes fewer than 120,000 clones, about 73% of them seen just once. Sequenced: PBMCs. This receptor was taken from a woman aged 25 to 39 in good health and CMV-seronegative.

The CDR3 loop reads CASSFDRGIETQYF. The DNA of the CDR3 is TGTGCCAGCAGTTTCGACAGGGGTATAGAGACCCAGTACTTC. The chain couples TRBV28 to TRBJ2-5, with 8 bases identical to TRBD1. Germline V CDR1 and CDR2: MDHEN, SYDVKM. Unmatched junction bases numbered 4, after V lost 3 bases and J lost 4 bases. The CDR3 spans 14 residues.